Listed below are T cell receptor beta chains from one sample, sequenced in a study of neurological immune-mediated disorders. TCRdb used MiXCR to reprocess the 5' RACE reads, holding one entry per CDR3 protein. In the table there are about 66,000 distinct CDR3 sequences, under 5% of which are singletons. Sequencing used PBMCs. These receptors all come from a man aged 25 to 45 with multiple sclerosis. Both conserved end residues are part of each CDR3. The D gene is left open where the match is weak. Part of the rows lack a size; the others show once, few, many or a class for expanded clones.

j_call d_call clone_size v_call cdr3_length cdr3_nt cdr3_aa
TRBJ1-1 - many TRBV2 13 TGTGCCAGCAGTCAGTCAGTGGGGACTGAAGCTTTCTTT CASSQSVGTEAFF
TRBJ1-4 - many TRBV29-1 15 TGCAGCGTTGAAGATCAGGCATCAACTAATGAAAAACTGTTTTTT CSVEDQASTNEKLFF
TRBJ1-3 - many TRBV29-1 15 TGCAGCGCTGAGGGGGGAGACTTCTCTGGAAACACCATATATTTT CSAEGGDFSGNTIYF
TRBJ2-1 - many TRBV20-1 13 TGCAGTGCTAGCGGGGGCGACTACAATGAGCAGTTCTTC CSASGGDYNEQFF
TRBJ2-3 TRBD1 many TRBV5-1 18 TGCGCCAGCAGCTTGGTTATCGGGACAGGGTACGACACAGATACGCAGTATTTT CASSLVIGTGYDTDTQYF
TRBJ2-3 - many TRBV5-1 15 TGCGCCAGCAGCTTTCTTGGGGCATCCACAGATACGCAGTATTTT CASSFLGASTDTQYF
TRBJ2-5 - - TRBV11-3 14 TGTGCCAGCAGCTTAGGAGGGGACCCGGAGACCCAGTACTTC CASSLGGDPETQYF
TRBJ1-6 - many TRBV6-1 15 TGTGCCAGCAGTGAAACCCGGGGCCAAAATTCACCCCTCCACTTT CASSETRGQNSPLHF
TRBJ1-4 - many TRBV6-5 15 TGTGCCAGCAGTCTCGCCGGGGGAGGAGGTGAAAAACTGTTTTTT CASSLAGGGGEKLFF
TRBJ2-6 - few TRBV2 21 TGTGCCAGCAGTGAAGCGACTTCGGACAGCTCCCCGGGCTCTGGGGCCAACGTCCTGACTTTC CASSEATSDSSPGSGANVLTF
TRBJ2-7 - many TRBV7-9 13 TGTGCCAGCAGCCCCCGACCTTGGTTCGAGCAGTACTTC CASSPRPWFEQYF
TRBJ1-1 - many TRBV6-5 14 TGTGCCAGCAGTTACTTCGGGGAGGGCACTGAAGCTTTCTTT CASSYFGEGTEAFF
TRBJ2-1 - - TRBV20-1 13 TGCAGTGCTACGGGTGCCCTCTACAATGAGCAGTTCTTC CSATGALYNEQFF
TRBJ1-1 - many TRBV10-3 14 TGTGCCATCAGTGAGGCAGGTACGAACACTGAAGCTTTCTTT CAISEAGTNTEAFF
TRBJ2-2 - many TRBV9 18 TGTGCCAGCAGCGTAGTCGGTGTGCAGGGGACCTCAACCGGGGAGCTGTTTTTT CASSVVGVQGTSTGELFF
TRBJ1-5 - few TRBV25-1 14 TGTGCCGGGGCGGACATTAGATCGGATCAGCCCCAGAATTTT CAGADIRSDQPQNF
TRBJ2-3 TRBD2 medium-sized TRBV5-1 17 TGCGCCAGCAGCCCCCCGATTAGCGGGGGCCTCACAGATACGCAGTATTTT CASSPPISGGLTDTQYF
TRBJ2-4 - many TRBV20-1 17 TGCAGTGCTAGAGTCCCCGGGACTCATCTAGCCAAAAACATTCAGTACTTC CSARVPGTHLAKNIQYF
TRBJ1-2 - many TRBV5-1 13 TGCGCCAGCAGCTACAGGACAACCTATGGCTACACCTTC CASSYRTTYGYTF
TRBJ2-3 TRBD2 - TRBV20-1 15 TGCAGTGCTAGGGCTAGCGGGGACCTCACAGATACGCAGTATTTT CSARASGDLTDTQYF
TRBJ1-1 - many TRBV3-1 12 TGTGCCAGCGGTGACAGCAACACTGAAGCTTTCTTT CASGDSNTEAFF
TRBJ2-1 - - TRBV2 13 TGTGCCAGCAGGGAATCGGGCCGCGATGAGCAGTTCTTC CASRESGRDEQFF
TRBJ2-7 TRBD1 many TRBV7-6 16 TGTGCCAGCAGCGCACGGGGAGCAGGGGGTCGGTACGAGCAGTACTTC CASSARGAGGRYEQYF
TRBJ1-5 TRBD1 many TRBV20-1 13 TGCAGTGCTAGAGGGACAGGGTTTCAGCCCCAGCATTTT CSARGTGFQPQHF